This T cell receptor (beta chain) was profiled in a study of CD8 T cells in Susac syndrome. Whole-study results and caveats: The authors acknowledged that their TCR sequencing and HLA analysis involved a relatively small number of individuals.

It was with random hexamers that about 0.45 to 1 ug RNA was reverse transcribed. Multiplex immunoSEQ PCR targeted 54 Vbeta and 13 Jbeta TCR beta segments. TCRdb reprocessed the immunoSEQ multiplex PCR reads with MiXCR, giving one entry per CDR3 protein. Among approximately 100,000 distinct CDR3 sequences, roughly 95% were seen once, and the ten largest hold 0.096%. TCR beta sequences were obtained from blood CD8+ and CD4+ T cells. Negative magnetic isolation gave CD8+ and CD4+ cells; FACS enriched CD8+ TEMRA. The V gene end was trimmed by 6 bases and the J gene end by 7 bases; junction bases not matched to a gene: 9. The CDR3 spans 15 residues. Germline CDR1 MDHEN, CDR2 SYDVKM. Worth noting for this clonotype: Its antigen is currently unknown.

The chain is built from TRBV28 and TRBJ1-5; TRBD1 aligns across 10 bases. This clonotype originated in a human donor in good health. The sample consisted of CD4+ T cells from PBMCs. CDR3 DNA: TGTGCCAGCAGCTCCGGGACAGGGGTGAACCAGCCCCAGCATTTT. This codes for CASSSGTGVNQPQHF.